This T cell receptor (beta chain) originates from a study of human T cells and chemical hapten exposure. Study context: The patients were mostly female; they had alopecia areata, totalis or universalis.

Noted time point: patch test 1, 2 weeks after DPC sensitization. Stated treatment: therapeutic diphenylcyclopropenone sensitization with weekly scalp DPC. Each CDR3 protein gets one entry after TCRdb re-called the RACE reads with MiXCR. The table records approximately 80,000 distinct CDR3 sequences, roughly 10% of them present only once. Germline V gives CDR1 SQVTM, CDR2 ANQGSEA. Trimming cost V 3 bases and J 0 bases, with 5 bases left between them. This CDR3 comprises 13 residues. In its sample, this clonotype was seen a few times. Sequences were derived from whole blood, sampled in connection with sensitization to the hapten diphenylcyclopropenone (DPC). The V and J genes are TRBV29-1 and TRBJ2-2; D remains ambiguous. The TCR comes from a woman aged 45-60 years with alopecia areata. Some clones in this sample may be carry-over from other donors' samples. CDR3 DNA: TGCAGCGTTGATTTCTCGAACACCGGGGAGCTGTTTTTT. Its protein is CSVDFSNTGELFF.